This is a list of T cell receptor beta chains from one sample in a study of blood T cell repertoires in COVID-19. Assay: immunoSEQ multiplex PCR; the TCRdb copy retains only in-frame clones and omits some. The sample has fewer than 400,000 clones, 88% seen once; the top ten hold under 6%. The sample taken for sequencing was PBMCs or T cells enriched from blood (not recorded which). The receptors here all came from a man aged 25 to 40 who had recovered from COVID-19. The CDR3 runs from the conserved cysteine through the conserved F or W. The order of the fields is D gene, clone size, V gene, J gene, CDR3 protein, CDR3 DNA. The D gene is left open where the match is weak. Only part of the rows carry a size: once, few, many, or a class if the clone is expanded.

NA	NA	TRBV6-5	TRBJ1-2	CASNNRGSYGYTF	TGTGCCAGCAATAATAGAGGGTCCTATGGCTACACCTTC
TRBD1	NA	TRBV13	TRBJ1-6	CASSFGTGYNSPLHF	TGTGCCAGCAGCTTTGGGACAGGGTATAATTCACCCCTCCACTTT
TRBD1	NA	TRBV7-9	TRBJ2-7	CASSRQGGGEQYF	TGTGCCAGCAGTAGACAGGGCGGTGGCGAGCAGTACTTC
TRBD1	NA	TRBV3-1/TRBV3-2	TRBJ2-5	CASSDRGLEGAAKQETQYF	TGTGCCAGCAGCGACCGGGGCCTCGAGGGGGCGGCGAAGCAAGAGACCCAGTACTTC
TRBD2	NA	TRBV10-2	TRBJ2-7	CASSPRLAGGSYEQYF	TGCGCCAGCAGTCCGCGACTAGCGGGGGGCTCCTACGAGCAGTACTTC
NA	NA	TRBV5-1	TRBJ2-5	CASSPGSRYQETQYF	TGCGCCAGCAGCCCCGGCTCGAGGTACCAAGAGACCCAGTACTTC
NA	NA	TRBV2	TRBJ2-4	CASSPRGAKNIQYF	TGTGCCAGCAGCCCCCGGGGGGCCAAAAACATTCAGTACTTC
NA	NA	TRBV7-9	TRBJ1-1	CASSLVGGEAFF	TGTGCCAGCAGCTTAGTCGGAGGAGAAGCTTTCTTT
NA	NA	TRBV14	TRBJ1-4	CASSQFQGLSEKLFF	TGTGCCAGCAGTCAATTCCAGGGGTTAAGTGAAAAACTGTTTTTT
NA	NA	TRBV28	TRBJ1-2	CASSFEAVAGYTF	TGTGCCAGCAGTTTTGAGGCGGTGGCGGGCTACACCTTC
TRBD1	NA	TRBV5-1	TRBJ1-1	CASSQDRIVAFF	TGCGCCAGCAGTCAGGACAGGATTGTAGCTTTCTTT
TRBD1	NA	TRBV7-2	TRBJ2-1	CASTFGGTGGYNEQFF	TGTGCCAGCACCTTCGGGGGGACAGGGGGCTACAATGAGCAGTTCTTC
TRBD2	NA	TRBV7-9	TRBJ2-3	CASTIGLAGSDTQYF	TGTGCCAGCACCATCGGACTAGCGGGATCAGATACGCAGTATTTT
TRBD2	few	TRBV9	TRBJ2-5	CASSPTSGGAGETQYF	TGTGCCAGCAGCCCTACTAGCGGGGGGGCCGGGGAGACCCAGTACTTC
NA	NA	TRBV4-2	TRBJ2-1	CASSQVGRDINEQFF	TGTGCCAGCAGCCAAGTTGGCAGGGACATCAATGAGCAGTTCTTC
NA	NA	TRBV7-9	TRBJ1-1	CASSFTFGRRVDRNTEAFF	TGTGCCAGCAGCTTCACTTTTGGAAGACGGGTCGACCGGAACACTGAAGCTTTCTTT
NA	NA	TRBV6-5	TRBJ1-3	CASSYAGAGNTIYF	TGTGCCAGCAGTTACGCAGGTGCTGGAAACACCATATATTTT
NA	NA	TRBV5-4	TRBJ2-7	CASSLVGTTSYEQYF	TGTGCCAGCAGCTTGGTCGGGACAACCTCCTACGAGCAGTACTTC
NA	NA	TRBV11-2	TRBJ1-6	CASSLEGDSPLHF	TGTGCCAGCAGCCTCGAGGGGGATTCACCCCTCCACTTT
TRBD2	NA	TRBV3-1/TRBV3-2	TRBJ2-1	CASSQGWGGNEQFF	TGTGCCAGCAGCCAAGGCTGGGGGGGCAATGAGCAGTTCTTC
NA	NA	TRBV6-6	TRBJ1-3	CASSLITGMGGNTIYF	TGTGCCAGCAGTTTGATAACAGGGATGGGAGGAAACACCATATATTTT
TRBD2	NA	TRBV15	TRBJ2-7	CATRERGGINYEQYF	TGTGCCACCAGAGAGCGGGGGGGTATAAACTACGAGCAGTACTTC
TRBD1	NA	TRBV6-5	TRBJ1-1	CASSRDRGFTEAFF	TGTGCCAGCAGTAGGGACAGGGGTTTCACTGAAGCTTTCTTT
TRBD2	once	TRBV3-1/TRBV3-2	TRBJ2-7	CASRSNPSGEGNEQYF	TGTGCCAGCAGATCCAACCCTAGCGGGGAAGGGAACGAGCAGTACTTC
NA	few	TRBV7-9	TRBJ1-1	CASSPQGIQTALAFF	TGTGCCAGCAGCCCCCAGGGGATTCAAACGGCGCTAGCTTTCTTT
NA	NA	TRBV6-5	TRBJ2-7	CASRQVISYEQYF	TGTGCCAGCAGACAAGTTATCTCCTACGAGCAGTACTTC
TRBD1	few	TRBV6-5	TRBJ2-2	CASRPRDRSTGELFF	TGTGCCAGCAGACCCAGGGACAGGTCGACCGGGGAGCTGTTTTTT
NA	NA	TRBV7-2	TRBJ2-7	CASSRDTYEQYF	TGTGCCAGCAGCCGAGACACGTACGAGCAGTACTTC
NA	NA	TRBV5-6	TRBJ2-1	CASSLGDSYNEQFF	TGTGCCAGCAGCTTGGGCGACAGTTACAATGAGCAGTTCTTC
NA	NA	TRBV21-1	TRBJ1-3	CASGGKRGGFGNTIYF	TGTGCCAGCGGGGGTAAAAGGGGAGGCTTCGGAAACACCATATATTTT
NA	NA	TRBV19	TRBJ1-2	CASSILDRTHAHYGYTF	TGTGCCAGTAGTATACTCGACAGGACACATGCTCACTATGGCTACACCTTC
NA	few	TRBV11-2	TRBJ1-5	CASSPGTRENQPQHF	TGTGCCAGCAGCCCCGGGACAAGAGAAAATCAGCCCCAGCATTTT
TRBD1	NA	TRBV7-8	TRBJ1-1	CASSLPQGSHTEAFF	TGTGCCAGCAGCTTACCACAGGGGTCCCACACTGAAGCTTTCTTT
TRBD1	NA	TRBV18	TRBJ2-7	CASSPPLGQGASEQYF	TGTGCCAGCTCACCACCTCTCGGACAGGGGGCGTCCGAGCAGTACTTC
TRBD2	once	TRBV7-2	TRBJ2-5	CASSLLAGGQETQYF	TGTGCCAGCAGCTTACTAGCGGGGGGCCAAGAGACCCAGTACTTC
NA	NA	TRBV20-1	TRBJ2-1	CSAVLFYEQFF	TGCAGTGCTGTCCTTTTCTATGAGCAGTTCTTC
NA	NA	TRBV2	TRBJ2-3	CASSEVFGGGTDTQYF	TGTGCCAGCAGTGAAGTCTTTGGCGGGGGCACAGATACGCAGTATTTT
NA	NA	TRBV5-4	TRBJ2-1	CASSFPLREQFF	TGTGCCAGCAGCTTTCCCCTGAGAGAGCAGTTCTTC
NA	NA	TRBV7-9	TRBJ1-5	CASSLGSGAGAGQPQHF	TGTGCCAGCAGCTTAGGGTCTGGTGCGGGGGCTGGTCAGCCCCAGCATTTT
NA	NA	TRBV7-2	TRBJ2-5	CASSLEPPQRPGTQYF	TGTGCCAGCAGCTTAGAACCTCCTCAGCGCCCGGGGACCCAGTACTTC
TRBD1	NA	TRBV6-5	TRBJ1-1	CASSVTGAGNTEAFF	TGTGCCAGCAGCGTTACAGGGGCGGGGAACACTGAAGCTTTCTTT